The clone carrying this TCR beta chain was recorded many times. A single record per CDR3 protein comes from TCRdb applying MiXCR to the reads. The profile covers approximately 180,000 distinct CDR3 sequences, with 15% to 20% appearing a single time and roughly 2.9% taken by the ten largest. The trim removed 8 bases at V and 4 bases at J, leaving 11 bases unmatched. The CDR3 runs 15 residues. CDR1 is SGHTA, CDR2 FQGNSA, per germline. The sample comes from a study of T cell repertoires in cytomegalovirus infection. Source material: PBMCs. The sequence derives from a human donor in good health (CMV status not recorded). Some clones in this sample may be carry-over from other donors' samples. The chain uses TRBV7-2 and TRBJ1-2, with 9 bases fitting TRBD1. The CDR3 loop reads CASAERTGDGYGYTF. The DNA for the CDR3 is TGTGCCAGCGCGGAAAGGACAGGGGATGGCTATGGCTACACCTTC. Supplemented by reference TRBV7-2 and TRBJ1-2, the full variable domain reads GAGVSQSPSNKVTEKGKDVELRCDPISGHTALYWYRQSLGQGLEFLIYFQGNSAPDKSGLPSDRFSAERTGGSVSTLTIQRTQQEDSAVYLCASAERTGDGYGYTFGSGTRLTVV.